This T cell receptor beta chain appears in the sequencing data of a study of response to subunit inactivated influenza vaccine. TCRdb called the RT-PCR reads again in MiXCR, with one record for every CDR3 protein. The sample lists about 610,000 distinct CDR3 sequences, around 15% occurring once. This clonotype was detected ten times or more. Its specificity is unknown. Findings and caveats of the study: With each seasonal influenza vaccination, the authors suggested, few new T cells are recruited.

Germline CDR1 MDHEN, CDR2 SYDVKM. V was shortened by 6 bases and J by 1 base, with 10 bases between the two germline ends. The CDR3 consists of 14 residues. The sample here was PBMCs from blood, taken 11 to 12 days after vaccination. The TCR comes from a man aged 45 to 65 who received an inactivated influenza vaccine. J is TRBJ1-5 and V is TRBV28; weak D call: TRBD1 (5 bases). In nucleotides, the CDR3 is TGTGCCAGCAGCACCGGGACGAGCAATCAGCCCCAGCATTTT. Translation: CASSTGTSNQPQHF.